What follows are 2 T cell receptor gamma chains derived from one specimen sequenced in a study of γδ T cells in repeated Plasmodium falciparum infection. Bulk repertoires came from Vgamma9/Vdelta2+ or Vdelta2-negative gammadelta T cells flow-sorted from PBMC. TCRdb called clones anew from the multiplex PCR reads with CATT. The sample lists approximately 30,000 gamma-chain clones; more than 1.4% were seen once. The specimen sequenced was gamma-delta T cells from blood. These receptors were collected from a pool of human donors (malaria-infected and uninfected, not separated).

With regard to this clone: The translation of this DNA and the TCRdb protein of a much larger clone differ at residue 8, probably owing to a read error; the protein shown here is translated from the DNA. This chain links TRGV9 with TRGJ1 or TRGJ2. TCRdb records no J gene; here it was assigned by comparing the DNA to germline. The junction had 4 bases not matched to a gene; V was cut back by 0 bases and J by 11 bases. Germline lookup yields CDR1 GITISATS and CDR2 ISYDGTV (reference sequence). This CDR3 is built from 11 residues. The CDR3 reads CALWEVMQKLF. In DNA form, the CDR3 reads TGTGCCTTGTGGGAGGTGATGCAGAAACTCTTT.

This clone was counted many times. This likely reflects a read error, since a far larger clone is one base away. Other nucleotide sequences from this sample produce the same CDR3. The J gene is TRGJP, the V gene TRGV9. Because TCRdb records no J gene, it was assigned here through a match of the DNA to germline. The CDR3 sequence is 17 residues long. Per germline, CDR1 GITISATS and CDR2 ISYDGTV (reference sequence). CDR3 bases: TGTGCCTTGTGGGAGGTGCAACTGGAGTTAGGCAAAAAAATCAAGGTATTT. This encodes CALWEVQLELGKKIKVF.